The entry below describes one T cell receptor beta chain. What it binds is unknown. The data are from a study of T cell repertoires in cytomegalovirus infection. V shed 2 bases and J shed 6 bases, with 14 bases lying between them. The germline V gene encodes CDR1 MNHEY and CDR2 SVGEGT. The CDR3 is 15 amino acids. Study results and limitations: Cumulative frequency (of public TCR beta family members) identified carriers of CMV plus the relevant HLA.

TCRdb processed the reads anew with MiXCR; each CDR3 protein has one entry. Of about 770,000 distinct CDR3 sequences listed, about 28% are singletons. The gene calls are TRBV6-2 or TRBV6-3 and TRBJ2-1; D possibly matches TRBD1 or TRBD2 (5 bases each). The receptor comes from a human donor in good health (CMV status not recorded). Some clones in this sample may be carry-over from other donors' samples. Specimen: cultured CD8+ T cells from PBMCs, collected from culture after CMV antigen stimulation. The CDR3 bases are TGTGCCAGCAGTTACGAGGGGAGCCCCGCCAATGAGCAGTTCTTC. Protein product: CASSYEGSPANEQFF.